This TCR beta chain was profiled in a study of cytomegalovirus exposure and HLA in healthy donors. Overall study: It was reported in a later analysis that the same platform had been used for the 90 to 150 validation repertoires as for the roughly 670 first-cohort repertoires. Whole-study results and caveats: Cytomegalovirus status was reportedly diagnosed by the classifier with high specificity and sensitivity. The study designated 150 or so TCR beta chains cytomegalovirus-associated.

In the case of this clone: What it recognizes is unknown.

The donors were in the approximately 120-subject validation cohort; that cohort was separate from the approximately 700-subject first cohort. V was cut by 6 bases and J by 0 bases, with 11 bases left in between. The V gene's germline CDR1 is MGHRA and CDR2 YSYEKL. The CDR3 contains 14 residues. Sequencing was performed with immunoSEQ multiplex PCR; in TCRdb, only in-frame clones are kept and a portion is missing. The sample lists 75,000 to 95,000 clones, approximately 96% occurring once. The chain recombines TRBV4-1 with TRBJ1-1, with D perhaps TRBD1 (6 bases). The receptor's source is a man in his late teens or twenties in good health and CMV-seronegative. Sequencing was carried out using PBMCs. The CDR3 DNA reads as TGCGCCAGCAGGCTCACAGGGCTGAACACTGAAGCTTTCTTT. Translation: CASRLTGLNTEAFF.